The sequence of this TCR beta chain was determined in a study of control samples from healthy donors and cancer patients. This CDR3 region has 12 residues. The V and J ends lost 0 bases and 8 bases respectively, with 8 bases between them. Germline lookup yields CDR1 SGHRS and CDR2 YFSETQ. Measured with immunoSEQ multiplex PCR; TCRdb has only the in-frame clones, and not every one. The table includes roughly 100,000 clones, 70% to 90% detected once. The receptor comes from a man aged 25 to 45 in good health. The sequencing input was blood. This chain joins TRBV5-1 and TRBJ1-2; D gene uncertain. The CDR3 loop is CASSLDTNGYTF. CDR3 nucleotide sequence: TGCGCCAGCAGCTTGGACACGAACGGCTACACCTTC.